Below, one T cell receptor beta chain is given with its context. As yet, its antigen is unknown. The data belong to a study of shared clonotypes between healthy human individuals. Only in-frame clones appear in the TCRdb table, and some are missing; sequencing was by immunoSEQ multiplex PCR. The sample contains 2 million to 2.5 million clones, 80% to 95% of which appear only once. Study observations and caveats: Generation of non-shared clonotypes was less probable than generation of clonotypes shared by all four donors.

The CDR3 spans 14 residues. Germline CDR1 SGHTA, CDR2 FQGNSA. V shed 5 bases and J 7 bases; nucleotides not matched to a gene: 10. The clonotype comes from a man between 18 and 35 years old in good health. Some clones in this sample may be carry-over from other donors' samples. The specimen was naive CD4+ T cells from PBMCs. The sample's subset: CD45RA+ positively selected. The chain has TRBV7-2 and TRBJ2-5; 7 bases fit TRBD1. The CDR3 region has the DNA TGTGCCAGCAGCATGACAGGGCAGGGTTGGACCCAGTACTTC. Its translation: CASSMTGQGWTQYF.